Following are 17 T cell receptor beta chains from one sample sequenced in a study of T cells in Graves' hyperthyroidism and ophthalmopathy. Authors of the study amplified TCR beta CDR3 regions from RNA transcripts. Using the HTBI primer set, a first-round RT-PCR was run on the TCR CDR3. From the multiplex PCR reads, TCRdb called clonotypes with MiXCR, one entry per CDR3 protein. The repertoire holds about 550,000 distinct CDR3 sequences, roughly 20% seen once, with around a quarter in the top ten. The source material was blood. The receptors come from a man aged 18 to 35 with Graves' hyperthyroidism.

About this clonotype itself: No conserved phenylalanine or tryptophan is present at the end of the CDR3, so a read error is the likely explanation. The chain uses TRBV28 and TRBJ1-1; a possible D gene is TRBD1 (5 bases). This CDR3 is 15 amino acids long. Trimming pared 5 bases from V and 3 bases from J, leaving 16 bases between. Per germline, CDR1 MDHEN and CDR2 SYDVKM. The CDR3 is CASSPAGTWDTEAFL. CDR3 nucleotides: TGTGCCAGCAGTCCGGCCGGGACCTGGGACACTGAAGCTTTCTTG.

This clonotype was seen repeatedly, ten times or more. J is TRBJ1-5 and V is TRBV12-3 or TRBV12-4; TRBD1 is a possible D gene (6 bases). The CDR3 runs 14 residues. Trimming took off 5 bases at V and 2 bases at J, with 10 bases between the two ends. The CDR3 DNA follows: TGTGCCAGCAGTAGATCAGGGGGCAATCAGCCCCAGCATTTT. Translation gives CASSRSGGNQPQHF.

This clonotype appeared many times. CDR3 sequence reads: CASSRQGPGNTIYF. The DNA for the CDR3 is TGTGCCAGCAGCCGACAGGGTCCTGGAAACACCATATATTTT. J is TRBJ1-3 and V is TRBV28; 7 bases align to TRBD1. The CDR3 consists of 14 residues. From germline, CDR1 is MDHEN and CDR2 SYDVKM. V lost 6 bases to trimming and J lost 2 bases; unmatched junction nucleotides: 4.

This clonotype was detected only a few times. The chain uses TRBV20-1 and TRBJ2-2, with a weak D call TRBD1 (5 bases). This CDR3 comprises 13 residues. Trimming cost V 0 bases and J 6 bases, with 8 bases left between them. Germline lookup yields CDR1 DFQATT and CDR2 SNEGSKA (reference sequence). The CDR3 DNA reads as TGCAGTGCTAGAGATCAAGGGGCCGGGGAGCTGTTTTTT. This encodes CSARDQGAGELFF.

A few counts support this clonotype. V gene TRBV6-1 combines with J gene TRBJ1-2, with a tentative D call TRBD1 (5 bases). Trimming stripped 7 bases from V and 6 bases from J, with 21 bases between. The CDR3 has 15 residues. CDR1 is MNHNS and CDR2 is SASEGT in the germline V gene. CDR3 coding DNA: TGTGCCAGCACCTCAACCCTGGGACGGTTGGATGGCTACACCTTC. It yields the protein CASTSTLGRLDGYTF.

In this sample, this clonotype turned up many times. The rearrangement uses TRBV29-1 and TRBJ1-1; no firm D call. The CDR3 has 8 amino acids. Trimming took 7 bases from V and 8 from J, leaving 5 bases between them. Germline CDR1 and CDR2: SQVTM and ANQGSEA. The CDR3 DNA sequence: TGCAGCGACTTCGAAGCTTTCTTT. This translates into CSDFEAFF.

This clonotype was seen at least ten times. The chain employs TRBV6-5 and TRBJ1-1, with 10 bases matching TRBD1. The V segment lost 2 bases and the J segment 1 base; nucleotides outside the gene matches: 1. The germline CDR1 and CDR2 sequences are MNHEY and SVGAGI. The CDR3 is 15 amino acids. The CDR3: CASSYDRGPNTEAFF. The CDR3 nucleotides read TGTGCCAGCAGTTACGACAGGGGGCCGAACACTGAAGCTTTCTTT.

This clonotype was seen ten or more times. V and J are TRBV5-1 and TRBJ2-5, with TRBD2 as a possible D gene (6 bases). The CDR3 consists of 16 residues. The V gene's germline CDR1 is SGHRS and CDR2 YFSETQ. V lost 1 base to trimming and J lost 7 bases, with 20 bases between them. The CDR3 region has the DNA TGCGCCAGCAGCTTGAAGCATACGGAACTAGCCGCGACCCAGTACTTC. Translation gives CASSLKHTELAATQYF. Combining the CDR3 with reference TRBV5-1 and TRBJ2-5 gives the whole variable domain KAGVTQTPRYLIKTRGQQVTLSCSPISGHRSVSWYQQTPGQGLQFLFEYFSETQRNKGNFPGRFSGRQFSNSRSEMNVSTLELGDSALYLCASSLKHTELAATQYFGPGTRLLVL.

This clonotype came up many times. In nucleotides, the CDR3 is TGCGCCAGCAGCTTGGATACAGGGTCCGGGGCCAACGTCCTGACTTTC. This gives the protein CASSLDTGSGANVLTF. The chain combines TRBV5-1 with TRBJ2-6; D is possibly TRBD1 (6 bases). CDR3 length: 16 amino acids. V lost 0 bases, J lost 4 bases, and 11 bases lay in between. Per germline, CDR1 SGHRS and CDR2 YFSETQ.

This clonotype has a count of ten or more. A single base separates this from a much larger clone, so it may be a read error. V gene TRBV6-5 combines with J gene TRBJ2-7, with D possibly being TRBD1 (6 bases). Trimming pared 4 bases from V and 3 bases from J, leaving 13 bases between. This CDR3 region has 14 residues. Germline values: CDR1 MNHEY, CDR2 SVGAGI. The CDR3 DNA reads as TGTGCCAGCAGTTGGTACAGGGTCGGCTACGAGCAGTACTTC. It codes for CASSWYRVGYEQYF.

This chain uses TRBV5-1 with TRBJ1-1; possibly TRBD1 for D (6 bases). CDR1 and CDR2 (germline): SGHRS, YFSETQ. V lost 4 bases to trimming and J lost 1 base, with 17 bases between them. This CDR3 has 16 amino acids. The CDR3 nucleotides are TGCGCCAGCAGCCTCAGACAGGATGGGGGGAACACTGAAGCTTTCTTT. It is translated as CASSLRQDGGNTEAFF. The whole variable domain, remainder taken from reference TRBV5-1 and TRBJ1-1, is KAGVTQTPRYLIKTRGQQVTLSCSPISGHRSVSWYQQTPGQGLQFLFEYFSETQRNKGNFPGRFSGRQFSNSRSEMNVSTLELGDSALYLCASSLRQDGGNTEAFFGQGTRLTVV.

The chain couples TRBV2 to TRBJ2-2, with D unclear. Germline CDR1 is SNHLY and CDR2 is FYNNEI. The ends were cut back, 6 bases at V and 0 bases at J, with 8 bases in the middle. This CDR3 spans 14 amino acids. In DNA form, the CDR3 reads TGTGCCAGCAGAGGCAGGACGAACACCGGGGAGCTGTTTTTT. Translating it yields CASRGRTNTGELFF.

The chain uses TRBV12-3 or TRBV12-4 and TRBJ1-5, with D unresolved. Trimming took off 4 bases at V and 1 base at J, with 11 bases between the two ends. The CDR3 covers 15 residues. Written as DNA, the CDR3 is TGTGCCAGCAGTTATTCGGCGGGAAGCAATCAGCCCCAGCATTTT. Amino acid sequence: CASSYSAGSNQPQHF.

This clonotype was observed many times. The rearrangement uses TRBV20-1 and TRBJ1-5; D is possibly TRBD1 (5 bases). The V and J ends lost 0 bases and 6 bases respectively, with 12 bases between them. From germline, CDR1 is DFQATT and CDR2 SNEGSKA (reference sequence). The CDR3 sequence is 14 residues long. CDR3 in amino acids: CSARDRAWSQPQHF. The CDR3 DNA reads as TGCAGTGCTAGAGACAGGGCGTGGAGTCAGCCCCAGCATTTT.

This clonotype was picked up many times. This sequence joins TRBV28 and TRBJ2-1; tentatively, D is TRBD2 (5 bases). Germline V gene data show CDR1 as MDHEN and CDR2 as SYDVKM. Trimming took 6 bases from V and 5 from J, leaving 17 bases between them. The CDR3 has 15 residues. The CDR3 protein is CASRTRWGVNNEQFF. For the CDR3, the DNA is TGTGCCAGCAGGACGCGGTGGGGAGTTAACAATGAGCAGTTCTTC.

The sample holds many counts of this clonotype. The gene calls are TRBV24-1 and TRBJ1-1, with 7 bases that match TRBD1. Germline V CDR1 and CDR2: KGHDR, SFDVKD. With V trimmed by 4 bases and J by 4 bases, 2 bases remained unmatched. This CDR3 contains 13 residues. The CDR3, as DNA: TGTGCCACCAGTGAGTCAGGGGGCACTGAAGCTTTCTTT. Translated: CATSESGGTEAFF.

The chain employs TRBV20-1 and TRBJ2-5, with 10 nucleotides matching TRBD1. Germline V gene lookup returns CDR1 DFQATT and CDR2 SNEGSKA (reference sequence). The CDR3 spans 15 residues. The V segment lost 0 bases and the J segment 3 bases; nucleotides outside the gene matches: 4. The CDR3 loop is CSARDGGTGEETQYF. In nucleotides, the CDR3 is TGCAGTGCTAGAGACGGAGGGACAGGGGAAGAGACCCAGTACTTC.